One T cell receptor (beta chain) is described in this entry. This clone was recorded only once. No antigen is known for it. No base-level quality is on record; no much larger clone is a single base apart. The data were obtained in a study of control samples from healthy donors and cancer patients (dated by TCRdb to 2019 to 2021). The method was the immunoSEQ multiplex PCR assay. The source is immuneACCESS, and TCRdb retained only in-frame sequences with V and J called. Part of the clones is not carried over; for the studies checked, unresolved V genes explain less than half of this, and the remainder is unexplained. In all, the sample holds roughly 170,000 clones, and 80% to 90% of those were seen once. The ten largest clonotypes hold 4.5% to 6% of the sample. The sequence was collected from a young woman in good health. Source material: blood.

The DNA sequence is given as TGCGCCAGCAGGCAGGGGGCGCTTTGTACTGGGGCCAACGTCCTGACTTTC. Translated, this is CASRQGALCTGANVLTF. The chain is made from TRBV10-1 and TRBJ2-6; a stretch of 8 junction bases matches TRBD1. V is cut back by 6 bases and J by 2 bases, with 9 bases in the junction unmatched. CDR1 is given as WNHNN and CDR2 as SYGVQD, both from the germline V gene (reference sequence). From cysteine to phenylalanine, the CDR3 is 17 amino acids long. CDR3 DNA is the only sequence kept; it has 51 bases, read in frame from the first base.